A selection of T cell receptor beta chains follows, all from one sample in a study of blood T cell repertoires in COVID-19. The method was immunoSEQ multiplex PCR; TCRdb's version includes in-frame clones alone and lacks a portion of them. The sample lists about 260,000 clones, about 91% occurring once. Sequences were obtained from peripheral blood. These receptors originate from a person between 18 and 30 years old with COVID-19, enrolled during active disease. Each CDR3 is given with its conserved first and last residue. A D gene is named only where the DNA matches it firmly. Clone size is given for some rows only: seen once, a few or many times, or a class if the clone is expanded.

CDR3 protein: CASSPWEGPYNEQFF
CDR3 DNA: TGCGCCAGCAGCCCTTGGGAGGGGCCCTACAATGAGCAGTTCTTC
D gene: TRBD2
V gene: TRBV5-1
clone size: NA
J gene: TRBJ2-1

CDR3 protein: CASSFGEREGGVGELFF
CDR3 DNA: TGTGCCAGCAGCTTCGGAGAGCGGGAGGGCGGAGTCGGGGAGCTGTTTTTT
D gene: TRBD2
V gene: TRBV5-4
clone size: NA
J gene: TRBJ2-2

CDR3 protein: CASSPPARANTEAFF
CDR3 DNA: TGTGCCAGCAGTCCGCCGGCCAGGGCGAACACTGAAGCTTTCTTT
D gene: NA
V gene: TRBV28
clone size: NA
J gene: TRBJ1-1

CDR3 protein: CASSELQGAQPQHF
CDR3 DNA: TGTGCCAGCAGTGAACTACAGGGGGCTCAGCCCCAGCATTTT
D gene: TRBD1
V gene: TRBV6-1
clone size: NA
J gene: TRBJ1-5

CDR3 protein: CASGDRDGGAFGYTF
CDR3 DNA: TGTGCCAGCGGGGACAGGGATGGGGGTGCTTTTGGCTACACCTTC
D gene: TRBD1
V gene: TRBV9
clone size: once
J gene: TRBJ1-2

CDR3 protein: CSVIFQGQRNYEQYF
CDR3 DNA: TGCAGCGTTATTTTCCAGGGGCAAAGAAACTACGAGCAGTACTTC
D gene: NA
V gene: TRBV29-1
clone size: NA
J gene: TRBJ2-7

CDR3 protein: CASSLGGGYGYTF
CDR3 DNA: TGTGCCAGCAGCTTGGGAGGGGGCTATGGCTACACCTTC
D gene: NA
V gene: TRBV7-2
clone size: NA
J gene: TRBJ1-2

CDR3 protein: CASSILAGGANTQYF
CDR3 DNA: TGTGCCAGTAGTATACTAGCGGGAGGAGCGAATACGCAGTATTTT
D gene: TRBD2
V gene: TRBV19
clone size: NA
J gene: TRBJ2-3

CDR3 protein: CSASSPDSYTGELFF
CDR3 DNA: TGCAGTGCTAGTTCCCCGGACAGCTACACCGGGGAGCTGTTTTTT
D gene: NA
V gene: TRBV20-1
clone size: once
J gene: TRBJ2-2

CDR3 protein: CSVAQGANYEQYF
CDR3 DNA: TGCAGCGTTGCGCAGGGGGCAAACTACGAGCAGTACTTC
D gene: TRBD1
V gene: TRBV29-1
clone size: NA
J gene: TRBJ2-7

CDR3 protein: CASSPGTGPIYEQYF
CDR3 DNA: TGTGCCAGCAGCCCCGGGACAGGACCAATCTACGAGCAGTACTTC
D gene: TRBD1
V gene: TRBV9
clone size: NA
J gene: TRBJ2-7

CDR3 protein: CASRGLASGNEQFF
CDR3 DNA: TGTGCCAGCAGAGGACTGGCCTCTGGGAATGAGCAGTTCTTC
D gene: NA
V gene: TRBV6-6
clone size: NA
J gene: TRBJ2-1

CDR3 protein: CASSLIAGAGNEQFF
CDR3 DNA: TGTGCCAGCAGCCTTATAGCGGGAGCGGGTAATGAGCAGTTCTTC
D gene: TRBD2
V gene: TRBV6-2/TRBV6-3
clone size: NA
J gene: TRBJ2-1

CDR3 protein: CASSLTSGIVEQFF
CDR3 DNA: TGTGCCAGCAGTCTCACTAGCGGGATTGTTGAGCAGTTCTTC
D gene: TRBD2
V gene: TRBV6-5
clone size: NA
J gene: TRBJ2-1

CDR3 protein: CASSLEDRGSNQPQHF
CDR3 DNA: TGTGCCAGCAGCTTAGAGGACAGGGGTAGCAATCAGCCCCAGCATTTT
D gene: TRBD1
V gene: TRBV7-9
clone size: NA
J gene: TRBJ1-5

CDR3 protein: CASSIWGGRGGNQPQHF
CDR3 DNA: TGTGCCAGTAGTATATGGGGAGGCAGGGGGGGCAATCAGCCCCAGCATTTT
D gene: TRBD1
V gene: TRBV19
clone size: NA
J gene: TRBJ1-5